This is a list of T cell receptor beta chains from one sample in a study of blood T cell repertoires in COVID-19. The repertoire was sequenced with immunoSEQ multiplex PCR; TCRdb's copy has only in-frame clones and lacks some. This table has tens of thousands of clones, about nine tenths appearing once. Sequenced: peripheral blood. Every receptor here comes from a man aged 45-65 years with active COVID-19. Both conserved end residues are part of each CDR3. D genes are given only for firm matches. A row's size may be missing; if present it is once, few, many or a size class.

V gene: TRBV7-8
clone size: NA
J gene: TRBJ1-5
D gene: NA
CDR3 DNA: TGTGCCAGCAGCTTACCAGGGCCTCAGCCCCAGCATTTT
CDR3 protein: CASSLPGPQPQHF

V gene: TRBV27
clone size: NA
J gene: TRBJ2-5
D gene: TRBD1
CDR3 DNA: TGTGCCAGCAGTCCAGTAGGGACAGGGGGAGAGACCCAGTACTTC
CDR3 protein: CASSPVGTGGETQYF

V gene: TRBV5-1
clone size: NA
J gene: TRBJ2-7
D gene: NA
CDR3 DNA: TGCGCCAGCAGCTACGATACCGGGACACCTGAGCAGTACTTC
CDR3 protein: CASSYDTGTPEQYF

V gene: TRBV19
clone size: NA
J gene: TRBJ1-1
D gene: TRBD1
CDR3 DNA: TGTGCCAGTAGCAGACCGGGACAGAGTAAGAACACTGAAGCTTTCTTT
CDR3 protein: CASSRPGQSKNTEAFF

V gene: TRBV24-1
clone size: NA
J gene: TRBJ2-7
D gene: TRBD1
CDR3 DNA: TGTGCCACCAGTGATCCCGGGACAGGGGGCTACGAGCAGTACTTC
CDR3 protein: CATSDPGTGGYEQYF

V gene: TRBV6-4
clone size: NA
J gene: TRBJ2-3
D gene: TRBD2
CDR3 DNA: TGTGCCAGCAGTGAGGGTGGACTAGCGGGGGGGCCGGCAGATACGCAGTATTTT
CDR3 protein: CASSEGGLAGGPADTQYF

V gene: TRBV4-2
clone size: few
J gene: TRBJ2-1
D gene: TRBD2
CDR3 DNA: TGTGCCAGCAGCCAAGACGGGACTAGCGGCTACAATGAGCAGTTCTTC
CDR3 protein: CASSQDGTSGYNEQFF

V gene: TRBV2
clone size: NA
J gene: TRBJ2-5
D gene: TRBD2
CDR3 DNA: TGTGCCAGCAGCGAGACTAGCTTTAGAGAGACCCAGTACTTC
CDR3 protein: CASSETSFRETQYF

V gene: TRBV4-3
clone size: NA
J gene: TRBJ2-6
D gene: TRBD1
CDR3 DNA: TGCGCCAGCAGCCAAGCTCGGACAGGAAACTCTGGGGCCAACGTCCTGACTTTC
CDR3 protein: CASSQARTGNSGANVLTF

V gene: TRBV6-2/TRBV6-3
clone size: NA
J gene: TRBJ2-1
D gene: TRBD1
CDR3 DNA: TGTGCCAGCAGTTACTGGGGACAGGGGGCAAGGAATGAGCAGTTCTTC
CDR3 protein: CASSYWGQGARNEQFF

V gene: TRBV4-2
clone size: NA
J gene: TRBJ2-1
D gene: TRBD1
CDR3 DNA: TGTGCCAGCAGCCAAGAGCAGGGGGCTTGGTTCTTC
CDR3 protein: CASSQEQGAWFF

V gene: TRBV5-1
clone size: few
J gene: TRBJ2-5
D gene: TRBD2
CDR3 DNA: TGCGCCAGCAGCTTAGGGGCGGGAGGAGGGCAGGAGACCCAGTACTTC
CDR3 protein: CASSLGAGGGQETQYF

V gene: TRBV5-4
clone size: NA
J gene: TRBJ2-1
D gene: TRBD2
CDR3 DNA: TGTGCCAGCAGCCCAAGGACTAGCGGCTACAATGAGCAGTTCTTC
CDR3 protein: CASSPRTSGYNEQFF

V gene: TRBV3-1/TRBV3-2
clone size: NA
J gene: TRBJ1-4
D gene: NA
CDR3 DNA: TGTGCCAGCAGCCATCACGGTTCCAATGAAAAACTGTTTTTT
CDR3 protein: CASSHHGSNEKLFF

V gene: TRBV6-4
clone size: NA
J gene: TRBJ1-3
D gene: NA
CDR3 DNA: TGTGCCACCTCGGGTAGTAGCTCTGGAAACACCATATATTTT
CDR3 protein: CATSGSSSGNTIYF

V gene: TRBV11-2
clone size: NA
J gene: TRBJ2-3
D gene: TRBD2
CDR3 DNA: TGTGCCAGCAGCTCGCCTGGACTAGCGGGAGGTTATGGAGATACGCAGTATTTT
CDR3 protein: CASSSPGLAGGYGDTQYF

V gene: TRBV30
clone size: few
J gene: TRBJ2-1
D gene: NA
CDR3 DNA: TGTGCCTGGAACCCCGGAGGTAGCTACAATGAGCAGTTCTTC
CDR3 protein: CAWNPGGSYNEQFF

V gene: TRBV19
clone size: NA
J gene: TRBJ1-5
D gene: TRBD1
CDR3 DNA: TGTGCCACCTGGGACAGTCCATTTAGCAATCAGCCCCAGCATTTT
CDR3 protein: CATWDSPFSNQPQHF

V gene: TRBV5-1
clone size: NA
J gene: TRBJ2-3
D gene: TRBD1
CDR3 DNA: TGCGCCAGCAGCACCTACCCTCCGGGACAGGGGTTTGATACAGATACGCAGTATTTT
CDR3 protein: CASSTYPPGQGFDTDTQYF

V gene: TRBV5-1
clone size: NA
J gene: TRBJ1-2
D gene: NA
CDR3 DNA: TGCGCCAGCAACTATGCAGGGGTCGGTGGCGGCTACACCTTC
CDR3 protein: CASNYAGVGGGYTF

V gene: TRBV7-9
clone size: few
J gene: TRBJ1-2
D gene: NA
CDR3 DNA: TGTGCCAGCATCCTAGACGGAGCTAACTATGGCTACACCTTC
CDR3 protein: CASILDGANYGYTF

V gene: TRBV28
clone size: NA
J gene: TRBJ2-7
D gene: TRBD2
CDR3 DNA: TGTGCCAGCAGTTCCAGGACTAGCCAAACCTACGAGCAGTACTTC
CDR3 protein: CASSSRTSQTYEQYF

V gene: TRBV18
clone size: NA
J gene: TRBJ2-3
D gene: NA
CDR3 DNA: TGTGCCAGCTCACCGAGAGATAGCACAGATACGCAGTATTTT
CDR3 protein: CASSPRDSTDTQYF

V gene: TRBV5-1
clone size: NA
J gene: TRBJ2-3
D gene: NA
CDR3 DNA: TGCGCCAGCAGCTTGGCAGGGATCACAGATACGCAGTATTTT
CDR3 protein: CASSLAGITDTQYF

V gene: TRBV7-8
clone size: NA
J gene: TRBJ1-1
D gene: TRBD1
CDR3 DNA: TGTGCCAGCAGCCTACAGGGGGCTACGAACACTGAAGCTTTCTTT
CDR3 protein: CASSLQGATNTEAFF

V gene: TRBV3-1/TRBV3-2
clone size: NA
J gene: TRBJ1-1
D gene: NA
CDR3 DNA: TGTGCCAGCAGCCAAGATCCCGGGGGTGTTTGGACTGAAGCTTTCTTT
CDR3 protein: CASSQDPGGVWTEAFF

V gene: TRBV11-2
clone size: few
J gene: TRBJ1-3
D gene: TRBD1
CDR3 DNA: TGTGCCAGCAGCTTACTCCGGGACAGGGACCCTGGAAACACCATATATTTT
CDR3 protein: CASSLLRDRDPGNTIYF

V gene: TRBV2
clone size: NA
J gene: TRBJ2-1
D gene: TRBD2
CDR3 DNA: TGTGCCAGCACCCCCCACGGGACTAGCGTTGAGCAGTTCTTC
CDR3 protein: CASTPHGTSVEQFF

V gene: TRBV5-1
clone size: NA
J gene: TRBJ2-6
D gene: TRBD2
CDR3 DNA: TGCGCCAGCAGCGCGGCTAGCGGGGTCTCTGGGGCCAACGTCCTGACTTTC
CDR3 protein: CASSAASGVSGANVLTF

V gene: TRBV11-3
clone size: NA
J gene: TRBJ2-4
D gene: NA
CDR3 DNA: TGTGCCAGCCCCCCCCGGATCGACAGGCGGGACATTCAGTACTTC
CDR3 protein: CASPPRIDRRDIQYF

V gene: TRBV6-5
clone size: few
J gene: TRBJ1-1
D gene: NA
CDR3 DNA: TGTGCCAGCAGTTACTCGAGGACTGGAAACACTGAAGCTTTCTTT
CDR3 protein: CASSYSRTGNTEAFF

V gene: TRBV19
clone size: NA
J gene: TRBJ1-5
D gene: NA
CDR3 DNA: TGTGCCAGTAGTTTGATCGAGAATAGCAATCAGCCCCAGCATTTT
CDR3 protein: CASSLIENSNQPQHF